The T cell receptor beta chain under discussion was sequenced for a study of graft-versus-host responses after intestinal transplantation. Whole-study findings and limits: When patients had graft-donor T cell macrochimerism, their allografts held high graft-versus-host to host-versus-graft clonal ratios.

With regard to this clone: Its antigen remains unidentified.

With V trimmed by 3 bases and J by 6 bases, 17 bases remained unmatched. The CDR3 is 19 residues long. The germline gives CDR1 LNHDA, CDR2 SQIVND (reference sequence). Here immunoSEQ multiplex PCR was the method, and the copy in TCRdb shows in-frame clones only, minus some. The sample consists of roughly 50,000 clones, around nine tenths of them appearing once. The chain couples TRBV19 to TRBJ2-1; 10 bases are a match to TRBD2. Sample: unstimulated CD4+ T cells sorted from spleen or lymph node cells, taken before transplant. The receptor's source is a human donor who was the organ donor for an intestinal transplant. CDR3 coding DNA: TGTGCCAGTAGTATGCCGGGAGGTGCTTGGGCTAGCGGGAGCAATGAGCAGTTCTTC. Protein sequence: CASSMPGGAWASGSNEQFF.